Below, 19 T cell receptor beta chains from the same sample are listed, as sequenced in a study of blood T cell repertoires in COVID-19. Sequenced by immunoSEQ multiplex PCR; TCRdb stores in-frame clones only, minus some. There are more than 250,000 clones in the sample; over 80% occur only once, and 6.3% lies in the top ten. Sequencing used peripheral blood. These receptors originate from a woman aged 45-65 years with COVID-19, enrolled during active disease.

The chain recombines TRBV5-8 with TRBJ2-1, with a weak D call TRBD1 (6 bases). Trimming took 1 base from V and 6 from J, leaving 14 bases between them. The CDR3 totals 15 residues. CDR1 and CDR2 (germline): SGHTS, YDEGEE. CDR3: CASSLHQGYVNEQFF. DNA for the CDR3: TGTGCCAGCAGCTTGCACCAGGGGTATGTCAATGAGCAGTTCTTC. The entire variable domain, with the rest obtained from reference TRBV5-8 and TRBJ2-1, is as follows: EAGVTQSPTHLIKTRGQQATLRCSPISGHTSVYWYQQALGLGLQFLLWYDEGEERNRGNFPPRFSGRQFPNYSSELNVNALELEDSALYLCASSLHQGYVNEQFFGPGTRLTVL.

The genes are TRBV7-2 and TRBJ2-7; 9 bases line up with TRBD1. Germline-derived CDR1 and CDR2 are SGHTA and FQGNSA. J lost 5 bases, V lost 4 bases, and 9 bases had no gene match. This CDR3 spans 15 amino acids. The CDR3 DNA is TGTGCCAGCAGCTCGACGGGACAGGGACTCCACGAGCAGTACTTC. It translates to CASSSTGQGLHEQYF.

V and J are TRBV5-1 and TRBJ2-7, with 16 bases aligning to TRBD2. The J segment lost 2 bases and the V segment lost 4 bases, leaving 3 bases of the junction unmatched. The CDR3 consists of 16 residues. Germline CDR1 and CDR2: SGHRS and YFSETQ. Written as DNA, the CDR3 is TGCGCCAGCAGCAGGGGACTAGCGGGAGGGCCCTACGAGCAGTACTTC. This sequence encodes CASSRGLAGGPYEQYF.

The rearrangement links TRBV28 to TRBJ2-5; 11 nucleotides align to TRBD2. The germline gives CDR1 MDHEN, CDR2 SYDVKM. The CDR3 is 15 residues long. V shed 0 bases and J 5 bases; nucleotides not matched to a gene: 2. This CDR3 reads CASSLWPSGRETQYF. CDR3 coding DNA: TGTGCCAGCAGTTTATGGCCTAGCGGGAGGGAGACCCAGTACTTC. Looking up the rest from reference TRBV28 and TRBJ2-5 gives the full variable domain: DVKVTQSSRYLVKRTGEKVFLECVQDMDHENMFWYRQDPGLGLRLIYFSYDVKMKEKGDIPEGYSVSREKKERFSLILESASTNQTSMYLCASSLWPSGRETQYFGPGTRLLVL.

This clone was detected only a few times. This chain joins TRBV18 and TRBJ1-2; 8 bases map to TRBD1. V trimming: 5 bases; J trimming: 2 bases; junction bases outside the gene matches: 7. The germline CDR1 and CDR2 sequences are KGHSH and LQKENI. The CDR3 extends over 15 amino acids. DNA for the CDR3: TGTGCCAGCTCATTAGGACAGGGCGAAAACTATGGCTACACCTTC. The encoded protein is CASSLGQGENYGYTF.

CDR3 nucleotides: TGTGCCAGCAGCACCCGACCCGGGGAGAGGACTGAAGCTTTCTTT. It is translated as CASSTRPGERTEAFF. The V gene is TRBV9, the J gene TRBJ1-1; D remains unclear. The length of the CDR3 is 15 residues. Between the trimmed V and J ends, which lost 4 bases and 5 bases, there was a span of 18 bases. Germline V gene data show CDR1 as SGDLS and CDR2 as YYNGEE.

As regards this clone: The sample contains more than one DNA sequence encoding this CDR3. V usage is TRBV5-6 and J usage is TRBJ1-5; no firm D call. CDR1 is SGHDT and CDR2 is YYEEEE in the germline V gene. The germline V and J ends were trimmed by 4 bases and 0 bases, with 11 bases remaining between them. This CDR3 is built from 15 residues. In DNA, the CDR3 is TGTGCCAGCAGCAGGACGGACTATAGCAATCAGCCCCAGCATTTT. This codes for CASSRTDYSNQPQHF.

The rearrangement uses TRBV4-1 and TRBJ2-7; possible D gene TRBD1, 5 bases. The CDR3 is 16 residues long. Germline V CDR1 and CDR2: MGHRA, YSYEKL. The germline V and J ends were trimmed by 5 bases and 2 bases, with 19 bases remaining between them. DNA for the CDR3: TGCGCCAGCAGCGACCGTCAGGGCACTGTACCCTACGAGCAGTACTTC. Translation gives CASSDRQGTVPYEQYF.

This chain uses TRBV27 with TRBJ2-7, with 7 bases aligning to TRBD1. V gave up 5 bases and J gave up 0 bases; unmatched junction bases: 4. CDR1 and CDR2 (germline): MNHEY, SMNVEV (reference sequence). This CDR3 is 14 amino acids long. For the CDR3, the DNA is TGTGCCAGCAGTCGGACAGGTCACTCCTACGAGCAGTACTTC. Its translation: CASSRTGHSYEQYF.

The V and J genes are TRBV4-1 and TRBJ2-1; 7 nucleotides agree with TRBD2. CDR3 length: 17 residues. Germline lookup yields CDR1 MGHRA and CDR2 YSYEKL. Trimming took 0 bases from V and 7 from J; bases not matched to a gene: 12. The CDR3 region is CASSQDGSVAGENEQFF. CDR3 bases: TGCGCCAGCAGCCAAGATGGCAGTGTGGCGGGAGAGAATGAGCAGTTCTTC.

The DNA for the CDR3 is TGTGCCAGCACGGCGGGGAAATTAAACTATGGCTACACCTTC. Its translation is CASTAGKLNYGYTF. The chain is built from TRBV3-1 (or the pseudogene TRBV3-2) and TRBJ1-2, with D unresolved. CDR3 size: 14 residues. Trimming cost V 7 bases and J 2 bases, with 14 bases left between them. Germline CDR1 is LGHDT and CDR2 is YNNKEL (reference sequence).

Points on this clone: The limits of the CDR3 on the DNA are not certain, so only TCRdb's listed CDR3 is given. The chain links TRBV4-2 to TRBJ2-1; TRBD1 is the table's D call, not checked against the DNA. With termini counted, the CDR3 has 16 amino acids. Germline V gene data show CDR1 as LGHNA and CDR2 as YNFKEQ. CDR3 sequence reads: CASSHPFGPGDNEQFF.

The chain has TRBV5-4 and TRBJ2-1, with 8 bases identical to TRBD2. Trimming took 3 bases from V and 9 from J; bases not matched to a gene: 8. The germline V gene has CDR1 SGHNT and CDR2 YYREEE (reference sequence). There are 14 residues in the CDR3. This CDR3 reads CASSSGLDLTEQFF. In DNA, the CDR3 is TGTGCCAGCAGCTCGGGACTAGACTTAACTGAGCAGTTCTTC.

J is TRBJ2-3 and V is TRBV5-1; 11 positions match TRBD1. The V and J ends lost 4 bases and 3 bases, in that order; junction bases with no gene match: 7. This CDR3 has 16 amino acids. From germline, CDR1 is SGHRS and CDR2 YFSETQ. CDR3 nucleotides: TGCGCCAGCAGCAGCTGGGACAGGGGGAGGACAGATACGCAGTATTTT. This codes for CASSSWDRGRTDTQYF.

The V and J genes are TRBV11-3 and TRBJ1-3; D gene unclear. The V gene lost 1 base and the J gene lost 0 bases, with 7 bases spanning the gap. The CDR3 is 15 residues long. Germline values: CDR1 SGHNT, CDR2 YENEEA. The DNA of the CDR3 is TGTGCCAGCAGCTTAGCGAGTAACTCTGGAAACACCATATATTTT. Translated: CASSLASNSGNTIYF.

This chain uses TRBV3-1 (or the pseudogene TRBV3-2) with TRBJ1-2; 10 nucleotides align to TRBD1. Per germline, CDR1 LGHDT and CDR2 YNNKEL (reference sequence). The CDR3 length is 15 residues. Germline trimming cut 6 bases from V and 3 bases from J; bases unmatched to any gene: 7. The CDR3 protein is CASSRTGGADYGYTF. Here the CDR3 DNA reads TGTGCCAGCAGTCGGACAGGGGGGGCGGACTATGGCTACACCTTC.

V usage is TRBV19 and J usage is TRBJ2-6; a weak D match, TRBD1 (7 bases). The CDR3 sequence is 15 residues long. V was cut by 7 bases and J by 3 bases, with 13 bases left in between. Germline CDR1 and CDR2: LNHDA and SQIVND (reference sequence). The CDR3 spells CASMEGAYGANVLTF. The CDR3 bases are TGTGCCAGTATGGAGGGGGCGTATGGGGCCAACGTCCTGACTTTC. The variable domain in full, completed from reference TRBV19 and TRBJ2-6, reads DGGITQSPKYLFRKEGQNVTLSCEQNLNHDAMYWYRQDPGQGLRLIYYSQIVNDFQKGDIAEGYSVSREKKESFPLTVTSAQKNPTAFYLCASMEGAYGANVLTFGAGSRLTVL.

Written as DNA, the CDR3 is TGTGCCAGTAGTATATCGCGGGTTTACAATGAGCAGTTCTTC. Translation gives CASSISRVYNEQFF. The chain couples TRBV19 to TRBJ2-1; D possibly corresponds to TRBD2 (5 bases). Per the germline V gene, CDR1 is LNHDA and CDR2 is SQIVND (reference sequence). The ends were cut back, 2 bases at V and 4 bases at J, with 9 bases in the middle. CDR3 length: 14 amino acids.

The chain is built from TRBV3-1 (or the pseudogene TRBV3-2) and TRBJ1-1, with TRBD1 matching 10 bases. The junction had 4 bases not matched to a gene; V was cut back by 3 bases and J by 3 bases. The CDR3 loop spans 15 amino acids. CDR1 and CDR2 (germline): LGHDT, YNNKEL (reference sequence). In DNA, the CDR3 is TGTGCCAGCAGCCACCCCGGGACAGGGGACACTGAAGCTTTCTTT. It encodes CASSHPGTGDTEAFF.